Listed here are 3 T cell receptor beta chains from one sample, sequenced in a study of blood T cell repertoires in COVID-19. Sequenced by immunoSEQ multiplex PCR; TCRdb stores in-frame clones only, minus some. In the table there are about 68,000 clones, about 90% of which are singletons. Sequenced sample: peripheral blood. These receptors were obtained from a woman in her fifties or sixties with COVID-19, enrolled during active disease.

V usage is TRBV6-4 and J usage is TRBJ2-2; D may be TRBD1 (6 bases). V lost 6 bases, J lost 4 bases, and 12 bases lay in between. In germline, CDR1 is MRHNA, CDR2 SNTAGT. This CDR3 has 14 amino acids. The CDR3 reads CASSSQGFTGELFF. CDR3 nucleotide sequence: TGTGCCAGCAGCTCCCAGGGGTTCACCGGGGAGCTGTTTTTT.

The chain joins TRBV9 to TRBJ2-5; 8 nucleotides match TRBD1. CDR1 and CDR2 (germline): SGDLS, YYNGEE. With 0 bases clipped from V and 3 bases from J, the junction kept 4 bases outside the gene matches. CDR3 length equals 15 residues. The CDR3 protein is CASSVDQGAKETQYF. The CDR3 nucleotides are TGTGCCAGCAGCGTAGACCAGGGGGCGAAAGAGACCCAGTACTTC.

The J gene is TRBJ1-1, the V gene TRBV5-1; 10 bases line up with TRBD1. CDR1 is SGHRS, CDR2 YFSETQ, per germline. CDR3 size: 16 residues. V was clipped by 4 bases and J by 2 bases; unmatched bases: 8. The CDR3 protein is CASSPGQGYGNTEAFF. The CDR3 DNA reads as TGCGCCAGCAGCCCGGGACAGGGGTATGGTAACACTGAAGCTTTCTTT.